The sample holds a few counts of the clone carrying this TCR beta chain. Antigen: not known. The entry originates in a study of blood T cells in healthy people across ages. Study summary: Template switching retrieved approximately one barcoded beta molecule for each two T cells.

A second PCR, run for about 6 to 12 cycles, used a sample-barcoded 5' primer plus a J-beta primer mix. Tags on each cDNA molecule came from a template-switch adaptor with 12 random nucleotides. Per-sample output comprised a minimum of 3 million paired-end reads containing CDR3. TCRdb re-called the 5' RACE reads with MiXCR, one entry per CDR3 protein. This table holds a few hundred thousand distinct CDR3 sequences, 27% found once. Germline-derived CDR1 and CDR2 are SEHNR and FQNEAQ (reference sequence). The V end was cut by 5 bases, the J end by 4 bases, with 8 bases between. CDR3 length equals 12 residues. General study findings and limits: As age increased, TCR beta diversity per million T cells fell in a roughly linear fashion.

Sequencing was carried out using blood. The chain recombines TRBV7-9 with TRBJ1-2, with D perhaps TRBD1 (5 bases). The receptor comes from a woman between 65 and 79 years old in good health. CDR3: CASSAGSYGYTF. The CDR3 coding sequence is TGTGCCAGCAGCGCAGGGAGCTATGGCTACACCTTC.